This T cell receptor (beta chain) was profiled in a study of blood T cell repertoires in COVID-19. The CDR3 spans 14 residues. The germline CDR1 and CDR2 sequences are KGHDR and SFDVKD. Trimming took off 3 bases at V and 1 base at J, with 8 bases between the two ends. Participants were aged about 18 to 89 years from 20 to 30 US areas. Measured with immunoSEQ multiplex PCR; TCRdb has only the in-frame clones, and not every one. The sample holds almost 400,000 clones, roughly 90% seen once. The sample consisted of PBMCs or T cells enriched from blood (not recorded which). This TCR was recovered from a woman aged 25-40 years who had recovered from COVID-19. V usage is TRBV24-1 and J usage is TRBJ2-5; a weak D match, TRBD2 (5 bases). This chain's CDR3 is CATSDPGIQETQYF. DNA for the CDR3: TGTGCCACCAGTGATCCGGGGATCCAAGAGACCCAGTACTTC.